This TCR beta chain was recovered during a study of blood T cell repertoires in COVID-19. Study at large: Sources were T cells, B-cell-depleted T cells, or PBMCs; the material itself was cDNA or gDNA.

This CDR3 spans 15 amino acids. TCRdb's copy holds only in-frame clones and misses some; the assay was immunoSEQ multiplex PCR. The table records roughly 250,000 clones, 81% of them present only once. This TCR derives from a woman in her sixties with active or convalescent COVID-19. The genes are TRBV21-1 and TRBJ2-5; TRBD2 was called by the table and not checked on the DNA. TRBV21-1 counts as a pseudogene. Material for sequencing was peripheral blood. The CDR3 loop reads CASQDVSRYQETQYF. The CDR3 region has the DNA TGTGCCAGCCAAGATGTCTCCCGGTACCAAGAGACCCAGTACTTC.